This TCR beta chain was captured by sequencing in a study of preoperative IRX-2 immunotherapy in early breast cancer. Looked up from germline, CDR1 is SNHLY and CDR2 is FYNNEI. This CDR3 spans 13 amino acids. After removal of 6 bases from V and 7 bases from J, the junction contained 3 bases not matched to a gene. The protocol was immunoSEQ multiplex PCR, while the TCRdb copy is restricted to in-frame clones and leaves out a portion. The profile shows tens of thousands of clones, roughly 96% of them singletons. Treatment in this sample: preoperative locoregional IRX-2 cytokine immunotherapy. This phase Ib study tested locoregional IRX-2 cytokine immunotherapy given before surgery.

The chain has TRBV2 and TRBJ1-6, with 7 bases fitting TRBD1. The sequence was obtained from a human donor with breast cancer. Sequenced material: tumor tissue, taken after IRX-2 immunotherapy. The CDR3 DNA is TGTGCCAGCAGGAGGGACAGCAATTCACCCCTCCACTTT. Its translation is CASRRDSNSPLHF.